The source of this T cell receptor beta chain is a study of vaccination effects on CD4 cells after COVID-19. Worth noting for this clone: Its antigen is still unknown.

The repertoire was sequenced with immunoSEQ multiplex PCR; TCRdb's copy has only in-frame clones and lacks some. The repertoire includes tens of thousands of clones, 70% of them detected once, and 15% to 20% sits in the top ten. After removal of 5 bases from V and 5 bases from J, the junction contained 4 bases not matched to a gene. Germline CDR1 MGHDK, CDR2 SYGVNS. The CDR3 extends over 13 amino acids. ViraFEST used viral peptide pools to expand antigen-specific CD4+ T cells before sequencing. Subsequent to 10 days of culture, CD4+ T cells were isolated. Testing of the vaccine recipients showed negative nucleocapsid antibodies and no prior SARS-CoV-2 infection.

The sample here was CD4+ T cells from PBMCs cultured with SARS-CoV-2 spike peptides, taken before COVID-19 vaccination. The rearrangement joins TRBV25-1 to TRBJ2-7, with TRBD1 matching over 9 bases. The clonotype comes from a human donor who received a COVID-19 vaccine. DNA for the CDR3: TGTGCCAGCAGTATCCGGGACAGGGACGAGCAGTACTTC. Encoded protein: CASSIRDRDEQYF.